This T cell receptor (beta chain) was recorded in a study of cytomegalovirus exposure and HLA in healthy donors. Profiling relied on immunoSEQ multiplex PCR, and the TCRdb table lists in-frame clones only, not all of them. Counted here are about 120,000 clones, 88% occurring once; the ten biggest clones make up roughly 6.3%. The J segment lost 5 bases and the V segment lost 0 bases, leaving 8 bases of the junction unmatched. Germline lookup yields CDR1 SGHDT and CDR2 YYEEEE. The CDR3 is 16 amino acids. The sequence was collected from a woman under 30 in good health and CMV-seropositive. Specimen: PBMCs. The V and J genes are TRBV5-6 and TRBJ1-2, with TRBD1 matching 9 bases. The CDR3 here is CASSLVPTGGSYGYTF. The CDR3 DNA follows: TGTGCCAGCAGCTTGGTACCAACAGGGGGCAGTTATGGCTACACCTTC.